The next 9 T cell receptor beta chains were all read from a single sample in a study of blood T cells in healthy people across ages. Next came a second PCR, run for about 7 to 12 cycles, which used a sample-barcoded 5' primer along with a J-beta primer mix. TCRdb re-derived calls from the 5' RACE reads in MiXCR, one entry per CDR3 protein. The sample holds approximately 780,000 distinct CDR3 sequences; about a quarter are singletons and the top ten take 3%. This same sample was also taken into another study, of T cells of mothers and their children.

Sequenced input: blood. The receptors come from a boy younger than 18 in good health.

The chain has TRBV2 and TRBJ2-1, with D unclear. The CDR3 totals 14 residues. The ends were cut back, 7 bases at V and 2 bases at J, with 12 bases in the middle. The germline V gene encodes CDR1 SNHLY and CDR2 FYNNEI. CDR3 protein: CASTTTATYNEQFF. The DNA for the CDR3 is TGTGCCAGCACTACTACGGCGACCTACAATGAGCAGTTCTTC.

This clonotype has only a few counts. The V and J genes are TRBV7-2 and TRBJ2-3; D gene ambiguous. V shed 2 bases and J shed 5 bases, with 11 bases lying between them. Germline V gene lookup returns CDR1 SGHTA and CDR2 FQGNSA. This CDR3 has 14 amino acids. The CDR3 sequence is CASSLPSRGDTQYF. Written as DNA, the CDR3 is TGTGCCAGCAGCTTACCCTCGCGCGGAGATACGCAGTATTTT.

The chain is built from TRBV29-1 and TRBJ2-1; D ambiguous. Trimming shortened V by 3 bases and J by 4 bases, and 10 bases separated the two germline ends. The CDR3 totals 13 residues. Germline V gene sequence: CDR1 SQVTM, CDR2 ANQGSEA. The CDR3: CSVEPGSYNEQFF. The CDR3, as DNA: TGCAGCGTTGAGCCCGGTTCGTACAATGAGCAGTTCTTC.

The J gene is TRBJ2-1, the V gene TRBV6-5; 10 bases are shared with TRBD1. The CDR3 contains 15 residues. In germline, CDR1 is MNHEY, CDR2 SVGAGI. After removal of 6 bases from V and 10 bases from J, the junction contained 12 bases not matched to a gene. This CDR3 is CASRGAGTGAREQFF. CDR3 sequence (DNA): TGTGCCAGCAGGGGGGCCGGGACAGGGGCGAGGGAGCAGTTCTTC.

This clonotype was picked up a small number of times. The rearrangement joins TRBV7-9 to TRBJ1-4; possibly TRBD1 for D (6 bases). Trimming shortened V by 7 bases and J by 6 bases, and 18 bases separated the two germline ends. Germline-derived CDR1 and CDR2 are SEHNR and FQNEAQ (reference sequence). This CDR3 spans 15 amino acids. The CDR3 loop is CASNPGAGADEKLFF. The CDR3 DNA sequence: TGTGCCAGCAACCCCGGGGCAGGGGCAGATGAAAAACTGTTTTTT.

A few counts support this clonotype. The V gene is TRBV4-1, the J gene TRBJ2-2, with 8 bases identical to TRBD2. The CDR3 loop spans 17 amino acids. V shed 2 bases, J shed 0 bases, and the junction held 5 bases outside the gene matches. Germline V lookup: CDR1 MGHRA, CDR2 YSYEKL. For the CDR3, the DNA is TGCGCCAGCAGCCAACGATCGGGGGGGCCGAACACCGGGGAGCTGTTTTTT. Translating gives CASSQRSGGPNTGELFF.

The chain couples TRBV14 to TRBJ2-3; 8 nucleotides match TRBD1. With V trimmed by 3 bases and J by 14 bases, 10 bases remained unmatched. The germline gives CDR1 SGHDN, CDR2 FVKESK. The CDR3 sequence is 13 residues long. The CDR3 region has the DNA TGTGCCAGCAGCCACTTACACAGGGGGACGAGGTATTTT. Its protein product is CASSHLHRGTRYF.

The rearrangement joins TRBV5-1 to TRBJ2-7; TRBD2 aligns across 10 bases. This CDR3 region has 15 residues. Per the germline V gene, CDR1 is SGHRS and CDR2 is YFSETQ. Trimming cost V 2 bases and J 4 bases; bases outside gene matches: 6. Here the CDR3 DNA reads TGCGCCAGCAGCTTAAGAGCGGGAGGGCTATACGAGCAGTACTTC. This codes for CASSLRAGGLYEQYF.

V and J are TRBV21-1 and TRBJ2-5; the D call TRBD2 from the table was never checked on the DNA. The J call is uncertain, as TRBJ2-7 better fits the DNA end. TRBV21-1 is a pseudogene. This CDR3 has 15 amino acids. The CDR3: CASSKCLPVSYEQYF. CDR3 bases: TGTGCCAGCAGCAAATGTCTCCCAGTTTCCTACGAGCAGTACTTC.